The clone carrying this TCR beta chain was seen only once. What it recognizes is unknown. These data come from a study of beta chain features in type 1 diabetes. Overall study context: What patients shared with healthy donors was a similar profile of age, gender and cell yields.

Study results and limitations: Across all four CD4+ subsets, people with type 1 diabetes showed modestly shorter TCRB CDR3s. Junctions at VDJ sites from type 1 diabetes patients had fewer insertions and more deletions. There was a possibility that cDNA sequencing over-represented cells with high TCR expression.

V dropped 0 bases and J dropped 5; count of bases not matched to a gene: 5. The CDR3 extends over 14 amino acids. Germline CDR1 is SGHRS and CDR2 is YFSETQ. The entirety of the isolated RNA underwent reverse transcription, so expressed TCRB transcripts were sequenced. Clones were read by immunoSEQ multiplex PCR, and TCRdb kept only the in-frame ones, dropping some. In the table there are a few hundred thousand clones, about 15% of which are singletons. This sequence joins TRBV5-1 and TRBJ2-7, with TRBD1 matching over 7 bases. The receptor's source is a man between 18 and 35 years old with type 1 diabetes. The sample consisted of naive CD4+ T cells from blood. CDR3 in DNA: TGCGCCAGCAGCTTGGATGGGACAGAACACGAGCAGTACTTC. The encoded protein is CASSLDGTEHEQYF.